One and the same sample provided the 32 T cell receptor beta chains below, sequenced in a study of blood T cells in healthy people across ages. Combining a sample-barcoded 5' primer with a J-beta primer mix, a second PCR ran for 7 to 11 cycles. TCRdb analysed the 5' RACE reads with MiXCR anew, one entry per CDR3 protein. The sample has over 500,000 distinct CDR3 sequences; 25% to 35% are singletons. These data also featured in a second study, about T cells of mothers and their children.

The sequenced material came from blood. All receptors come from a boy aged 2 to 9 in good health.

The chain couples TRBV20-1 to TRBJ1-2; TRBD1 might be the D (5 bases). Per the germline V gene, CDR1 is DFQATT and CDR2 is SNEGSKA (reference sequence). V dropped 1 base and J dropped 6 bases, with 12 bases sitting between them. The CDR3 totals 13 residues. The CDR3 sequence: CSARAGTDNGYTF. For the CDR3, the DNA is TGCAGTGCTAGAGCCGGGACGGACAATGGCTACACCTTC.

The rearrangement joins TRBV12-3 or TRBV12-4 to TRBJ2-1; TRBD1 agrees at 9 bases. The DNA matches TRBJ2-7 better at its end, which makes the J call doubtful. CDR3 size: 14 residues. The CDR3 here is CASSTPGQGYEQYF. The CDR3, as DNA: TGTGCCAGCAGTACTCCGGGACAGGGCTACGAGCAGTACTTC.

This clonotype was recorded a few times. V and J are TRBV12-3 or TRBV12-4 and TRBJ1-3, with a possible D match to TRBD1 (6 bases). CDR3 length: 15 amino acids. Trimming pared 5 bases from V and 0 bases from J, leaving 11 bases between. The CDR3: CASSAPGHSGNTIYF. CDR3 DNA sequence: TGTGCCAGCAGTGCCCCGGGACACTCTGGAAACACCATATATTTT.

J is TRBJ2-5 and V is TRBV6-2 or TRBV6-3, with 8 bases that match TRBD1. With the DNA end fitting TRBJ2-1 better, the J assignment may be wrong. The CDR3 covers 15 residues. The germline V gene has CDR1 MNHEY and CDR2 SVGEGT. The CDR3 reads CASSYTGTGLNEQFF. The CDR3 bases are TGTGCCAGCAGTTACACCGGGACAGGCCTGAATGAGCAGTTCTTC.

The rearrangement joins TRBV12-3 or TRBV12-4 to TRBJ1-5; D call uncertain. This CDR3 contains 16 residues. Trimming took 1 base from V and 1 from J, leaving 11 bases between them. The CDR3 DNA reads TGTGCCAGCAGTTTAGACTTGTTCATCAGCAATCAGCCCCAGCATTTT. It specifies CASSLDLFISNQPQHF.

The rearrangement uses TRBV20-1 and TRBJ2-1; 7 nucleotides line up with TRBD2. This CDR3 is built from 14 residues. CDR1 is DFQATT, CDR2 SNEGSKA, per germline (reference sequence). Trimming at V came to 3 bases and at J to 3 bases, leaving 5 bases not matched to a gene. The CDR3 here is CSASPSGIYNEQFF. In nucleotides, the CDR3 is TGCAGTGCTAGTCCTAGCGGTATCTACAATGAGCAGTTCTTC.

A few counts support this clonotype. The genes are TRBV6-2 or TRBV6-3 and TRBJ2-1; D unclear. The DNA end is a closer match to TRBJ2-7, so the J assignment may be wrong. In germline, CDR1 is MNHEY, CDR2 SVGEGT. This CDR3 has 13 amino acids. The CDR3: CASTPSEYYEQYF. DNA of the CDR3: TGTGCCAGCACCCCTTCGGAATATTACGAGCAGTACTTC.

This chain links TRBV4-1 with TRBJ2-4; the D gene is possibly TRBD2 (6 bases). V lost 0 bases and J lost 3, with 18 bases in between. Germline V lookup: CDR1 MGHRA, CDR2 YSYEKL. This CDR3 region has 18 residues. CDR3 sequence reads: CASSQERWRGVGKNIQYF. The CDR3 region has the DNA TGCGCCAGCAGCCAAGAACGATGGAGGGGTGTAGGCAAAAACATTCAGTACTTC.

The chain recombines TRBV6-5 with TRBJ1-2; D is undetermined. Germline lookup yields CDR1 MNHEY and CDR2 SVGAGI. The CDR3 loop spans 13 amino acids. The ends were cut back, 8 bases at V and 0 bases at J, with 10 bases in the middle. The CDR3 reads CASRRAANYGYTF. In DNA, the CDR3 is TGTGCCAGCCGGAGGGCTGCTAACTATGGCTACACCTTC.

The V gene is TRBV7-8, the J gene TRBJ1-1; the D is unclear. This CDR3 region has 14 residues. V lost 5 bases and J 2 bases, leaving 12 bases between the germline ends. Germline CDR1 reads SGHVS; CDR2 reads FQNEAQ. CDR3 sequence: CASSPQVANTEAFF. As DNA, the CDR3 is TGTGCCAGCAGCCCCCAAGTGGCAAACACTGAAGCTTTCTTT.

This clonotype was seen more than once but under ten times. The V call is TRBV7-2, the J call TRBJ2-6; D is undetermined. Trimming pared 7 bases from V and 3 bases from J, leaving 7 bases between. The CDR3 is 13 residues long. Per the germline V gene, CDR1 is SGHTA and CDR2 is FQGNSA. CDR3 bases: TGTGCCAGCACCAGATTTGGGGCCAACGTCCTGACTTTC. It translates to CASTRFGANVLTF.

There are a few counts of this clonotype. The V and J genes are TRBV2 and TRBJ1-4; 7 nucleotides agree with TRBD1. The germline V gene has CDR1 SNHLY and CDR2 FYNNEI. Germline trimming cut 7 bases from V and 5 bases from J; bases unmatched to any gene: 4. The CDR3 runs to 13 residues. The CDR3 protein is CASKDRENEKLFF. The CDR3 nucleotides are TGTGCCAGCAAAGACAGGGAGAATGAAAAACTGTTTTTT.

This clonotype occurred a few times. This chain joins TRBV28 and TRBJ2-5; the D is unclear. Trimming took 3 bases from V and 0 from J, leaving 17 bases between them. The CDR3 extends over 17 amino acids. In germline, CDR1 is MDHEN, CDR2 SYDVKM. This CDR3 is CASSFPSGATYQETQYF. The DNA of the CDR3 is TGTGCCAGCAGTTTCCCTTCAGGAGCCACGTACCAAGAGACCCAGTACTTC.

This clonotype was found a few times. The CDR3 sequence: CASSSSRTGASKYF. CDR3 DNA: TGTGCCAGCAGCTCCTCTCGGACAGGGGCCTCAAAATACTTC. The chain uses TRBV13 and TRBJ2-5, with TRBD1 identical over 9 bases. V lost 4 bases and J lost 14; bases outside the gene matches: 14. The CDR3 is 14 residues long. The germline V gene encodes CDR1 PRHDT and CDR2 FYEKMQ (reference sequence).

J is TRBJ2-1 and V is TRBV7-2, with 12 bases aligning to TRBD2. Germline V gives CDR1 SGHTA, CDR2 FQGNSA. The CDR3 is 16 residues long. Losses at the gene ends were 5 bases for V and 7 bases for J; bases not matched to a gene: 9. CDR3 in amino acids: CASSPILAGGPNEQFF. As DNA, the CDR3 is TGTGCCAGCAGCCCCATCCTAGCGGGGGGGCCGAATGAGCAGTTCTTC.

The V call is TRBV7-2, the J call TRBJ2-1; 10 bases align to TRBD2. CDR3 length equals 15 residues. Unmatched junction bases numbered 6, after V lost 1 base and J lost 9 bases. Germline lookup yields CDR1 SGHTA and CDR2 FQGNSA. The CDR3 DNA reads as TGTGCCAGCAGCTTAGGAGCGGGAGGGCCGAGTGAGCAGTTCTTC. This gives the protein CASSLGAGGPSEQFF.

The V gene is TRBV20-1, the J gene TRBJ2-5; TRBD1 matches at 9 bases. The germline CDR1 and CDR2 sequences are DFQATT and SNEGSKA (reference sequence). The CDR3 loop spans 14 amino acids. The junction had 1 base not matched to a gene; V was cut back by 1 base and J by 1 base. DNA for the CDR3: TGCAGTGCTAGAGGGACAGGGGTCCAAGAGACCCAGTACTTC. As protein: CSARGTGVQETQYF.

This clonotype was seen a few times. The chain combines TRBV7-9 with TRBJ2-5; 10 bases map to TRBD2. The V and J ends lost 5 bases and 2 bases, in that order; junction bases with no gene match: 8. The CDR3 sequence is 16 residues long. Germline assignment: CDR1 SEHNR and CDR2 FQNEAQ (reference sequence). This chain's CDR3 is CASSPPRTSGQETQYF. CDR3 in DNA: TGTGCCAGCAGCCCTCCTCGGACTAGCGGACAAGAGACCCAGTACTTC.

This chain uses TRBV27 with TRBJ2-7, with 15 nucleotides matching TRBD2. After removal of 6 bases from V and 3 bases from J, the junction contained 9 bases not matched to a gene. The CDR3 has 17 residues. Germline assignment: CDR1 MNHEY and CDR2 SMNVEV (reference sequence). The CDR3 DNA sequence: TGTGCCAGCAGCCCGGGGACTAGCGGGAGGAGGATCTACGAGCAGTACTTC. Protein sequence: CASSPGTSGRRIYEQYF.

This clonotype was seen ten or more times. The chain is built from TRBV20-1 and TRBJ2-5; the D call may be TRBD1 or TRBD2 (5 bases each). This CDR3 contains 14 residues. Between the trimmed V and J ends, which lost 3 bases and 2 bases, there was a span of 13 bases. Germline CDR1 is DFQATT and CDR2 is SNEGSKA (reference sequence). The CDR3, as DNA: TGCAGTGCTAGCGGGGTGGGGCGGCAAGAGACCCAGTACTTC. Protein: CSASGVGRQETQYF.

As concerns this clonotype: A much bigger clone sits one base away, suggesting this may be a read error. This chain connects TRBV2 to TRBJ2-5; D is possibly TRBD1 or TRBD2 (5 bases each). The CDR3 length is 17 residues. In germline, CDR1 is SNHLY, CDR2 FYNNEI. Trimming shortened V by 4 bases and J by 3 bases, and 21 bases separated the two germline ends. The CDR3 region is CASSGARGWAGEETQYF. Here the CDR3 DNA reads TGTGCCAGCAGTGGAGCGAGGGGTTGGGCCGGGGAAGAGACCCAGTACTTC.

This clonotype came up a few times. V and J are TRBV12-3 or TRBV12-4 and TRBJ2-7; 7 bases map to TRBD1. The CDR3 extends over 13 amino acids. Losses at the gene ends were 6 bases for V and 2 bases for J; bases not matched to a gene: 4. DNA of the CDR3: TGTGCCAGCAGCACTGACAGGGCCTACGAGCAGTACTTC. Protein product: CASSTDRAYEQYF.

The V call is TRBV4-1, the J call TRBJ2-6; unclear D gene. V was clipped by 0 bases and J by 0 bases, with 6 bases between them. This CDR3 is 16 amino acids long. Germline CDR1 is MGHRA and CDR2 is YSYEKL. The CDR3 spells CASSQDTASGANVLTF. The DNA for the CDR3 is TGCGCCAGCAGCCAAGATACGGCCTCTGGGGCCAACGTCCTGACTTTC.

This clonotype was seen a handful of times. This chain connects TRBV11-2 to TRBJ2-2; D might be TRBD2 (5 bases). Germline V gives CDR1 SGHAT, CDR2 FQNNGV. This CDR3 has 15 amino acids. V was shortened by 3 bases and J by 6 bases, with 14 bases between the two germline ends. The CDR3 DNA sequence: TGTGCCAGCAGCTTCCTCGGGGTGGGGTCCGGGGAGCTGTTTTTT. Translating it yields CASSFLGVGSGELFF.

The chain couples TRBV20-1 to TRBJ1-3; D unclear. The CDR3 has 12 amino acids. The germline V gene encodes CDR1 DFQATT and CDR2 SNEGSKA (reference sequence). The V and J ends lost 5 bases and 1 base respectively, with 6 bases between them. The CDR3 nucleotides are TGCAGTGCTGAGACGTCTGGAAACACCATATATTTT. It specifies CSAETSGNTIYF.

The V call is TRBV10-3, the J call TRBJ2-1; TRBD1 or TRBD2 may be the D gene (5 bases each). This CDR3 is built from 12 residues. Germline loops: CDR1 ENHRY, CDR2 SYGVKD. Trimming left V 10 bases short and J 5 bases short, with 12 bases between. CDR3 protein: CATRGADNEQFF. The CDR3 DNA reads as TGTGCCACCCGGGGCGCCGACAATGAGCAGTTCTTC.

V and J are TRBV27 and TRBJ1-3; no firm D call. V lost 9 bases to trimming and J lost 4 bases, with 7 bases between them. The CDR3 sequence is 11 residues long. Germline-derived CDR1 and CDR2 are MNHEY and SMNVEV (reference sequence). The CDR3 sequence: CASVWGNTIYF. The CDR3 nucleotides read TGTGCCAGTGTTTGGGGAAACACCATATATTTT.

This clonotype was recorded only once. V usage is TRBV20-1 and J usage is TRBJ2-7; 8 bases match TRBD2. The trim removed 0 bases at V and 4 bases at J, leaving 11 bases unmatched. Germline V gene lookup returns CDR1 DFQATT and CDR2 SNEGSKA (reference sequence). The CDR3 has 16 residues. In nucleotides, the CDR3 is TGCAGTGCTAGAGATACCCAGCGGGGGTTCTTATACGAGCAGTACTTC. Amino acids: CSARDTQRGFLYEQYF.

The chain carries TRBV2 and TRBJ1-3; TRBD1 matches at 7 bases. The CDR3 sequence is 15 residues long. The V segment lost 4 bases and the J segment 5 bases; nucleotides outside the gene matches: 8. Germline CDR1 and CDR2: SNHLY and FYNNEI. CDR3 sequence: CASSVRQGARNTIYF. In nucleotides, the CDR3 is TGTGCCAGCAGTGTCCGACAGGGCGCAAGAAACACCATATATTTT.

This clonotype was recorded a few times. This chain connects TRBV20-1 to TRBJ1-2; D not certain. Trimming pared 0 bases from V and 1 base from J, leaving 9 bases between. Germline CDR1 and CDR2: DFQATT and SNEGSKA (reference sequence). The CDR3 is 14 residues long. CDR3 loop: CSARDPESNYGYTF. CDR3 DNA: TGCAGTGCTAGAGATCCGGAGAGTAACTATGGCTACACCTTC.

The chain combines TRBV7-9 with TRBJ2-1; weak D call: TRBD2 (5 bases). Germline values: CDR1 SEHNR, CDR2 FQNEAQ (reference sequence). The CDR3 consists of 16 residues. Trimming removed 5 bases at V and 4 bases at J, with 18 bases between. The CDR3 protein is CASSPLEGLEYNEQFF. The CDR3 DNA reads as TGTGCCAGCAGCCCCCTCGAGGGCTTAGAATACAATGAGCAGTTCTTC.

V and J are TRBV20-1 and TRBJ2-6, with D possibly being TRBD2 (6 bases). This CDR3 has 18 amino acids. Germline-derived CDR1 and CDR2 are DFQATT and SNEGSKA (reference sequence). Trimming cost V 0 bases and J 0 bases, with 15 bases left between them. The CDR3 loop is CSARENRVGGSGANVLTF. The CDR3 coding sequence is TGCAGTGCTAGAGAAAATAGGGTGGGGGGCTCTGGGGCCAACGTCCTGACTTTC.